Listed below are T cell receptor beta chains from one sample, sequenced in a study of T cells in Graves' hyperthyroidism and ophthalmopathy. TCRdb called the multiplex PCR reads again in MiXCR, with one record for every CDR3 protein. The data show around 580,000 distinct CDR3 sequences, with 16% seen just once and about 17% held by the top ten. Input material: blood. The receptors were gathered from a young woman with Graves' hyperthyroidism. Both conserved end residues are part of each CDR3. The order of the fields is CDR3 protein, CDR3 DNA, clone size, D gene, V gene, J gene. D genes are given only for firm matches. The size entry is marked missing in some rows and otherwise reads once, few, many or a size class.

CDR3 protein: CASNSGSLGSYEQYF; CDR3 DNA: TGCGCCAGCAATAGCGGGAGCCTCGGGTCCTACGAGCAGTACTTC; clone size: few; D gene: TRBD2; V gene: TRBV5-1; J gene: TRBJ2-7
CDR3 protein: CSAGPVRSYNEQFF; CDR3 DNA: TGCAGTGCAGGCCCTGTGCGCTCCTACAATGAGCAGTTCTTC; clone size: few; D gene: NA; V gene: TRBV20-1; J gene: TRBJ2-1
CDR3 protein: CSVPGLHKYNEQFF; CDR3 DNA: TGCAGTGTCCCAGGGCTTCACAAATACAATGAGCAGTTCTTC; clone size: once; D gene: NA; V gene: TRBV20-1; J gene: TRBJ2-1
CDR3 protein: CASRRDRLYEQYF; CDR3 DNA: TGTGCCAGCAGGCGGGACAGACTCTACGAGCAGTACTTC; clone size: many; D gene: NA; V gene: TRBV7-9; J gene: TRBJ2-7
CDR3 protein: CASTTSGTGDQETQYF; CDR3 DNA: TGTGCCAGCACCACCTCCGGGACAGGTGATCAAGAGACCCAGTACTTC; clone size: many; D gene: TRBD1; V gene: TRBV28; J gene: TRBJ2-5
CDR3 protein: CASSQGLSNQPQHF; CDR3 DNA: TGCGCCAGCAGCCAAGGCCTTAGCAATCAGCCCCAGCATTTT; clone size: few; D gene: NA; V gene: TRBV4-3; J gene: TRBJ1-5
CDR3 protein: CASSLREGPKETQYF; CDR3 DNA: TGTGCCAGCAGTTTGCGGGAGGGCCCTAAAGAGACCCAGTACTTC; clone size: many; D gene: TRBD2; V gene: TRBV27; J gene: TRBJ2-5
CDR3 protein: CASSFSDRDNSPLHF; CDR3 DNA: TGTGCCAGCAGTTTTTCGGACAGAGATAATTCACCCCTCCACTTT; clone size: NA; D gene: NA; V gene: TRBV12-3/TRBV12-4; J gene: TRBJ1-6
CDR3 protein: CSASPPRFPNEQFF; CDR3 DNA: TGCAGTGCTAGTCCCCCGAGGTTTCCGAATGAGCAGTTCTTC; clone size: few; D gene: NA; V gene: TRBV20-1; J gene: TRBJ2-1
CDR3 protein: CASSSPGGNTEAFF; CDR3 DNA: TGTGCCAGCAGCTCTCCAGGGGGTAACACTGAAGCTTTCTTT; clone size: many; D gene: TRBD1; V gene: TRBV7-9; J gene: TRBJ1-1
CDR3 protein: CASSQIRRQVHSGNTIYF; CDR3 DNA: TGTGCCAGCAGCCAGATCAGGAGACAGGTTCACTCTGGAAACACCATATATTTT; clone size: few; D gene: NA; V gene: TRBV11-2; J gene: TRBJ1-3